The sequence of this TCR beta chain was determined in a study of tumor and adjacent non-tumor tissue in lung cancer. A modified ARM-PCR protocol with three rounds of nested PCR amplified TCRbeta. MiXCR was run by TCRdb on the multiplex PCR reads, yielding one entry per CDR3 protein. The table lists under 150,000 distinct CDR3 sequences, 60% to 70% of them singletons. A word on this clonotype: The junction departs from germline at one end; a sequencing error may be responsible.

Germline loops: CDR1 DFQATT, CDR2 SNEGSKA (reference sequence). The length of the CDR3 is 14 residues. The template was RNA from unsorted bulk tissue. Material for sequencing was lung tumor tissue. The chain combines TRBV20-1 with TRBJ2-7; 12 nucleotides line up with TRBD2. This sequence was found in a young man with non-small cell lung cancer. The DNA for the CDR3 is TGCAATGCTAGAGACAGACTAGCGGGAGACGAGCAGTACTTC. Its protein product is CNARDRLAGDEQYF.